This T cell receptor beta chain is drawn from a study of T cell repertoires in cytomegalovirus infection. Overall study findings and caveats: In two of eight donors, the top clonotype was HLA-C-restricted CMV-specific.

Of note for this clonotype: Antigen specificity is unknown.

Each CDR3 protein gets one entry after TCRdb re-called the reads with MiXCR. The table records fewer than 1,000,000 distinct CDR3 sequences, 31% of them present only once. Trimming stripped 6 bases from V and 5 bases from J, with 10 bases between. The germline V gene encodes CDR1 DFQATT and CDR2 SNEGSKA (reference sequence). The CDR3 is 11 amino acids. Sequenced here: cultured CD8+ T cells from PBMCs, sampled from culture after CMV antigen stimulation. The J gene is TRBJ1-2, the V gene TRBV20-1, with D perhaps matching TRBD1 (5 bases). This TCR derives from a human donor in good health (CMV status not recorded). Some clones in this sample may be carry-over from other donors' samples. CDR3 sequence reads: CSAVRDYGYTF. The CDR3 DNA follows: TGCAGTGCGGTCAGGGATTATGGCTACACCTTC.